Reported below is one T cell receptor beta chain. What antigen it recognizes has not been identified. Base quality data are lacking; no much larger clone is found one base away. The cohort was made up of approximately 670 healthy bone marrow donors. All cohort members were sampled while nominally healthy, although unrecorded immune exposures were likely present. The donor was CMV seronegative and belonged to the group of more than 300 seronegative cohort members. A peripheral blood sample was provided by each donor, and peripheral blood mononuclear cells were used for TCR beta sequencing. Genomic DNA was extracted from the blood cell samples with the Qiagen DNeasy Blood Extraction Kit. Libraries were built with the immunoSEQ multiplex PCR assay. For the multiplex PCR, a mixture combining 60 forward primers for TCR Vbeta segments and 13 reverse primers for TCR Jbeta segments was used. The CDR3 region of rearranged TCR beta genes was amplified from genomic DNA by a multiplex PCR assay. On the Illumina HiSeq System, the amplified TCR beta libraries were sequenced as 87-base-pair reads. In the source study's methods: Across the 640 or so repertoires, a later analysis counted 78 million or so unique TCR beta chains, 9.5 million to 12 million of which were shared by at least two donors. To remove PCR and sequencing errors, raw reads were error-corrected and collapsed into unique sequences using a nearest-neighbor algorithm that merged closely related sequences. CDR3 sequences were aligned to IMGT reference sequences to assign V, D and J gene segments. For a sequence to be retained, a match of at least six nucleotides was required to both a V gene segment and a J gene segment. A rearrangement was called productive if the CDR3 had no stop codons and remained in frame with V and J, and every other rearrangement was called non-productive. CDR3 was defined according to IMGT convention as the region running from the second conserved V-encoded cysteine to the conserved J-encoded phenylalanine. Sequences without an unambiguous match to a single V gene segment were excluded from the earlier analysis of approximately 560 of the donors. An earlier analysis of about 600 of the donors called V segments functional above 56.7% productive rearrangements and segregating when the between-donor standard deviation exceeded 5%. A statistical classification framework was built for diagnosing cytomegalovirus status from the catalog of TCR beta chain sequences. In a later analysis, TCR nucleotide sequences were compared against IMGT/GENE-DB human TR gene sequences so that V and J genes could be assigned. Using the TCRdist pipeline, a later analysis assigned CDR3 sequences along with most-parsimonious VDJ recombination scenarios. In a later analysis, each TCR beta chain was defined by its CDR3 amino acid sequence together with its V-gene family, and reads lacking a unique V-gene family were excluded. A later analysis removed 550 to 650 highly shared, low-generation-probability nucleotide sequences to deal with suspected cross-contamination and a sequencing artifact. In a later analysis, a clonal expansion index was calculated for each public chain from normalized within-repertoire ranks of inferred template counts. In a later analysis, generation probabilities were computed with a VDJ recombination model fitted to out-of-frame rearrangements, and the resulting probabilities were checked against IGoR. In a later analysis, TCR-TCR, TCR-HLA and TCR-CMV co-occurrence was scored with hypergeometric tests, and a repertoire-size bias correction was applied to TCR pairs. In a later analysis, false discovery rates were estimated by permuting HLA or CMV assignments 20 times. A later analysis grouped co-occurring TCRs with DBSCAN, adding TCRdist sequence similarity when clustering within HLA-allele-positive subsets. Co-occurrence clustering excluded repertoires with fewer than 30,000 or more than 120,000 public chains, plus five with anomalous nucleotide sharing. TCRdb obtained this table from immuneACCESS and retained in-frame rearrangements with V and J assigned. These tables miss some clones; where compared with another copy, unresolved V genes account for less than half of the shortfall, and the remainder is unexplained. The V and J calls and the clone size are those of that table, but D and trimming were determined from the DNA. In this sample the table shows some 160,000 clones, approximately 80% of which occur a single time. Clones ranked in the top ten supply 1.5% to 2% of the sample.

The data belong to a study of cytomegalovirus exposure and HLA in healthy donors (TCRdb year 2017). With regard to the full study: An earlier analysis of some 600 of the donors reported 276 Gb of sequence data and some 110 million unique TCR beta sequences obtained from about 200 million T cells. An early release that covered around 590 HLA-typed donors contained approximately 300 gigabases of sequencing data and around 80 million unique TCR sequences. The genetic ancestry cluster associated with self-reported Caucasian donors included about four fifths of the roughly 400 genotyped donors. The aim of the study was to test whether cataloging public T cell receptors could identify signatures of past pathogen exposure. The study used immunosequencing to profile the T cell repertoires of approximately 690 subjects and linked those repertoires to cytomegalovirus serostatus. Along with the approximately 700-subject first cohort, a separate validation cohort of approximately 110 different subjects was used. The study combined high-throughput TCR immunosequencing, statistical association of individual TCRs with disease status, and machine learning to predict cytomegalovirus infection status. To study patterns of TCR occurrence, a later analysis re-analyzed previously published TCR beta repertoires from 666 donors and added high-resolution HLA genotyping. The later analysis used no new phenotypic data to find candidate immune exposures, relying instead on TCR beta sequences and their occurrence across donors. In an earlier analysis of roughly 580 of the donors, high-throughput TCR beta sequencing was used to judge whether each TCR beta V gene segment behaved as functional or pseudogenic. Donor age, sex, ethnicity and CMV serostatus were collected together with the repertoire data. A later genetic analysis used genome-wide SNP genotypes for 398 of the 666 donors, treating that subset as a discovery cohort. All discovery cohort repertoires had been generated on a single sequencing platform. HLA typing covered class I and class II loci at four-digit resolution. The number of donors typed differed by locus, with roughly 620-640 for A, B, C, DRB1 and DQB1, more than 500 for DQA1, 600 to 610 for DPA1, and roughly 450 for DPB1. Because of strong linkage in the cohort, roughly five DR-DQ haplotypes were treated as single units for association and clustering. Among roughly 400 genotyped donors of the cohort, an average of around 240,000 unique TCR beta nucleotide sequences was sequenced per donor, of which about 18% were non-productive. Study-wide findings and limitations: In a later analysis, most CMV-associated TCR beta chains were found to appear HLA-restricted, with HLA associations seemingly driven largely by CMV exposure. Across donors, most TCR sequences were observed very rarely, whereas some public TCRs were present in many individuals. Broadly in line with IMGT annotations, most TCR beta V segments showed up in productive rearrangements about 87% or about 30% of the time in an earlier analysis of some 590 of the donors. A later analysis reported that several top co-occurrence clusters appeared linked to parvovirus B19, influenza, CMV and Epstein-Barr virus. Because counts were too low, about 15 rarely observed V segments, including chromosome 9 orphons, were left out of the earlier analysis of a few hundred of the donors. Some IMGT-functional V segments, including TRBV6-2 and TRBV6-3, could not be distinguished by the 87-base-pair reads and were therefore excluded. A group of highly shared sequence variants was considered likely to be a technical artifact of the sequencing pipeline. A later genetic analysis reported fewer N-insertions in productive TCRs among donors in an Asian-associated ancestry cluster than the 666-donor mean. According to a later analysis, TCR association rates differed among HLA loci, with DRB1 alleles showing the most associated TCRs and HLA-C alleles showing the fewest. Sequencing depth was assumed to be roughly uniform across donors in the presence/absence analyses, though that assumption may not hold. The classifier was reported to diagnose cytomegalovirus status with high specificity and sensitivity in both the original cohort and the validation cohort. A later analysis found that HLA-associated TCR beta chains were more clonally expanded and had lower generation probabilities than equally common non-associated chains. A further reported finding was that TCR beta sequences accurately predicted the HLA-A and HLA-B alleles for most subjects in the first cohort. Correlated functional status among segregating V segments might be attributable to linkage disequilibrium, but an unknown experimental factor could not be ruled out. When HLA alleles, especially DR and DQ, strongly co-occurred, attributing TCR associations to individual alleles was difficult. Specific HLA alleles were associated with 15,000 to 20,000 TCR beta sequences at a false discovery rate of 0.05 in a later analysis. The only immune exposure information available for the cohort was CMV serostatus. The study gave a list of 150 to 200 TCR beta chains associated with cytomegalovirus. A few of the identified cytomegalovirus-associated TCR beta chains were confirmed in vitro to be specific for cytomegalovirus antigens. In this cohort, only TCR beta chains were sequenced, and detectable features were limited by the absence of alpha or paired-chain data. According to the authors, the approach could potentially be generalized to other disease states and immunological phenotypes. Because HLA typing was unavailable for some donors at each locus, only the typed subset was used in association tests. A later genetic analysis associated a missense DCLRE1C variant with V-gene and J-gene trimming of TCR beta chains, and an independent cohort replicated the association.

The cysteine opens and the phenylalanine closes a CDR3 of 15 amino acids. Only CDR3 DNA remains: 45 bases, in frame from the first base. V and J are trimmed by 4 bases and 3 bases, and the gene matches miss 4 bases of the junction. In the germline V gene, CDR1 corresponds to SGHDT and CDR2 to YYEEEE. Sequencing input: PBMCs. The clonotype was recovered from a woman aged 25 to 39 in good health and CMV-seronegative. In this chain, TRBV5-6 is recombined with TRBJ2-1; the central 10 bases match TRBD2. The nucleotides read TGTGCCAGCAGCCGTAGCGGGGGGAACTACAATGAGCAGTTCTTC. Translated, this is CASSRSGGNYNEQFF.